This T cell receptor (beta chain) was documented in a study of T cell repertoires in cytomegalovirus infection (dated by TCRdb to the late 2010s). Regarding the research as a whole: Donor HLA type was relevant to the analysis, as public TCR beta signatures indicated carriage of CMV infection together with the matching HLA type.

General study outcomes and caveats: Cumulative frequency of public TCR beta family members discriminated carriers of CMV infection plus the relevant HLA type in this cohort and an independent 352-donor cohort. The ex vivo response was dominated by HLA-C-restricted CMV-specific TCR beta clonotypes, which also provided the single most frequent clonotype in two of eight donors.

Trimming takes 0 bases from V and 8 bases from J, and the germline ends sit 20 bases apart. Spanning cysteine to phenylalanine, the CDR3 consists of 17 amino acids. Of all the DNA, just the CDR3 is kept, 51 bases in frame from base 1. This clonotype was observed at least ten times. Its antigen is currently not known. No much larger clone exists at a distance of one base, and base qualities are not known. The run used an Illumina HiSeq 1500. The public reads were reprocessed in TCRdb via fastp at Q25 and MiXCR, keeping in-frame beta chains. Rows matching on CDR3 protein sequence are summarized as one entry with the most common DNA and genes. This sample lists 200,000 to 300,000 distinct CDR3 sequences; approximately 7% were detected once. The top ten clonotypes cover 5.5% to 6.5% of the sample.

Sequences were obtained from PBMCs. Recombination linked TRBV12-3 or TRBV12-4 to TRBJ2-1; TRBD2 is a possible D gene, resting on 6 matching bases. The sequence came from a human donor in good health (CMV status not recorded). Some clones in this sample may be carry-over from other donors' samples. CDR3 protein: CASSLAITGTFGHEQFF. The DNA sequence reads TGTGCCAGCAGTTTAGCTATAACCGGGACTTTCGGCCATGAGCAGTTCTTC.